This TCR beta chain was profiled in a study of beta chain features in type 1 diabetes. Study-level points and caveats: Within each of all four CD4+ subsets, Type 1 diabetes patients had TCRB CDR3s that were moderately but significantly shorter. cDNA sequencing could over-represent cells with high TCR expression.

Expressed TCRB transcripts were sequenced, since all the RNA that had been isolated was reverse transcribed. Measured with immunoSEQ multiplex PCR; TCRdb has only the in-frame clones, and not every one. This repertoire shows roughly 150,000 clones, over 9% found once; its top ten account for 0.5%. A remark on this clone: Its antigen is as yet unknown.

This receptor was identified in a man aged 25 to 40 with type 1 diabetes. Sequencing was carried out using central memory CD4+ T cells from blood.

CDR3 in amino acids: CASSSKSGRARNEQFF. The DNA for the CDR3 is TGTGCCAGCAGTTCTAAGAGCGGGAGGGCCCGCAATGAGCAGTTCTTC. The chain carries TRBV28 and TRBJ2-1; the match to TRBD2 covers 10 bases. Germline CDR1 MDHEN, CDR2 SYDVKM. V gave up 4 bases and J gave up 6 bases; unmatched junction bases: 9. The CDR3 has 16 amino acids.